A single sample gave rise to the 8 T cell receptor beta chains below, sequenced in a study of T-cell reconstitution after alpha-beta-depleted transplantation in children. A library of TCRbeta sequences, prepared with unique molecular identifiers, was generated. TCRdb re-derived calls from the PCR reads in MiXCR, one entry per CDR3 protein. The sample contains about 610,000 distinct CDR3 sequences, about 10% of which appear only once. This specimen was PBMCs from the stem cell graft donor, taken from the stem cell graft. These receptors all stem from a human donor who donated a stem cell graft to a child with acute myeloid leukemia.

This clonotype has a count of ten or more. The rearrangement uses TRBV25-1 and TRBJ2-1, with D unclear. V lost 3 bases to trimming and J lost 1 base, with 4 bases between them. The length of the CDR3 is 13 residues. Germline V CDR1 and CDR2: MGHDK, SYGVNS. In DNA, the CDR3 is TGTGCCAGCAGTGACCCGTCCTACAATGAGCAGTTCTTC. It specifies CASSDPSYNEQFF.

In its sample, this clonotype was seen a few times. The CDR3 DNA follows: TGTGCCAGCAGCTCCTACAGCGGGAGAATCAACAATGAGCAGTTCTTC. Its translation: CASSSYSGRINNEQFF. The chain links TRBV7-2 to TRBJ2-1, with 8 bases matching TRBD2. This CDR3 is built from 16 residues. V lost 4 bases to trimming and J lost 5 bases; unmatched junction nucleotides: 10. CDR1 and CDR2 (germline): SGHTA, FQGNSA.

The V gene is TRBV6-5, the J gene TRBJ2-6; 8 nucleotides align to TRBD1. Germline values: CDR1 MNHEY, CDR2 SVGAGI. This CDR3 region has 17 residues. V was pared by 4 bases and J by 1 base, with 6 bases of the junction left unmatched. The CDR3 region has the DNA TGTGCCAGCAGTTTCCAGGGGGCCAGTTCTGGGGCCAACGTCCTGACTTTC. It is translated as CASSFQGASSGANVLTF.

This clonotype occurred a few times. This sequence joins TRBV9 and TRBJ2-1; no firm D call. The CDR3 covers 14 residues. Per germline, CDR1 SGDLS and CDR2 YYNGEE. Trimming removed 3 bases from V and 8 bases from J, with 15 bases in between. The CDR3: CASSARLTRDEQFF. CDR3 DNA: TGTGCCAGCAGCGCCCGACTTACGAGAGATGAGCAGTTCTTC.

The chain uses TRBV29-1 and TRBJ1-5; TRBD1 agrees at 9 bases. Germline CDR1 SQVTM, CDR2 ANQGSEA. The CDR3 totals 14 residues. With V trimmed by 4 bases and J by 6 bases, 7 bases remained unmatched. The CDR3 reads CSVVEGTGSQPQHF. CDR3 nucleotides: TGCAGCGTTGTAGAAGGGACAGGGAGTCAGCCCCAGCATTTT.

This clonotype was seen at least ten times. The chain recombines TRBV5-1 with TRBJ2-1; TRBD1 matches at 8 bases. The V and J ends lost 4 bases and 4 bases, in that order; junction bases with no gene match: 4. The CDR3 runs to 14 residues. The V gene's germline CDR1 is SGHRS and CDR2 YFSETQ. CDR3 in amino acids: CASSQDRVYNEQFF. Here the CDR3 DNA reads TGCGCCAGCAGCCAGGACAGGGTATACAATGAGCAGTTCTTC.

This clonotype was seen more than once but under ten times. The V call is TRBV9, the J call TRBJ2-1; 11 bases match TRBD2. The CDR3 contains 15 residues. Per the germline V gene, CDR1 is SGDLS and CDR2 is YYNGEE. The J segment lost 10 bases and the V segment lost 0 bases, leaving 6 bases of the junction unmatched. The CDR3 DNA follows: TGTGCCAGCAGCGTAGTTAGCGGGAGGGTGTGGGAGCAGTTCTTC. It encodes CASSVVSGRVWEQFF.

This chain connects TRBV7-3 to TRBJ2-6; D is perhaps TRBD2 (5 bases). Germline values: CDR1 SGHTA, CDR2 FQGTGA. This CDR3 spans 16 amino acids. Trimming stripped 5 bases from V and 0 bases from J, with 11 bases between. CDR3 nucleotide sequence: TGTGCCAGCAGCCCTCGAGGGCGCTCTGGGGCCAACGTCCTGACTTTC. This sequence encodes CASSPRGRSGANVLTF. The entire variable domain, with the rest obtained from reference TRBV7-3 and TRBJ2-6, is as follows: GAGVSQTPSNKVTEKGKYVELRCDPISGHTALYWYRQSLGQGPEFLIYFQGTGAADDSGLPNDRFFAVRPEGSVSTLKIQRTERGDSAVYLCASSPRGRSGANVLTFGAGSRLTVL.